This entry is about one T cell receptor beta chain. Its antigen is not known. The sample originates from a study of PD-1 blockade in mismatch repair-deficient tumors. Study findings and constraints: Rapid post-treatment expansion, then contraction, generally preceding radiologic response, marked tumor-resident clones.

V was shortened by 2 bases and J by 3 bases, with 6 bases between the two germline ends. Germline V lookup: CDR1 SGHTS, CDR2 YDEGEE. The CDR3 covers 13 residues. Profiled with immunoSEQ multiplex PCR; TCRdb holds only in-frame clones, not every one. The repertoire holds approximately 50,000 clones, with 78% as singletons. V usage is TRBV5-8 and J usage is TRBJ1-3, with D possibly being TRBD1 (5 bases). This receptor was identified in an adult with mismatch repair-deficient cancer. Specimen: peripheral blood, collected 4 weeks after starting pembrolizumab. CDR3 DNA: TGTGCCAGCAGCTTTAGGGGTGGAAACACCATATATTTT. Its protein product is CASSFRGGNTIYF.